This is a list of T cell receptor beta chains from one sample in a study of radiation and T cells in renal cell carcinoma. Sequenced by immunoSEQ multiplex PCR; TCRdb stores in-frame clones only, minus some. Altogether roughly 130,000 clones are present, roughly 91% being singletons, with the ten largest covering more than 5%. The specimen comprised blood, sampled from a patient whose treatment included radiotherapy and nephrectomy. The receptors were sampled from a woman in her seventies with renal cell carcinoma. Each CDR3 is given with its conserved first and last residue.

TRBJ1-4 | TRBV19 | CASSVRGRKLFF
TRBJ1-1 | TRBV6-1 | CASSENLNTEAFF
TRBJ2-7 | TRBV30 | CAWSVWTGIYEQYF
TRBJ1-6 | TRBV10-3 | CASGTDPSPLHF
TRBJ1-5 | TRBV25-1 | CASSDSPDQPQHF
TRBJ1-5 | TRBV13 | CASSYRGLGFNQPQHF
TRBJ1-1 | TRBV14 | CASSHLDRLNTEAFF
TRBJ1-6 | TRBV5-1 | CASSSGGDSPLHF
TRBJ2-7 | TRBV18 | CASSPQGQRYEQYF
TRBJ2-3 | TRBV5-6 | CASILQGYTDTQYF
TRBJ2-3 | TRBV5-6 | CASSLARSGGAYTQYF
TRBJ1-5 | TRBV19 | CASNPHLTGNSNQPQHF
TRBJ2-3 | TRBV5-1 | CASSLGGRGDTQYF
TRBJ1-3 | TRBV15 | CATSFSGQGRNTIYF
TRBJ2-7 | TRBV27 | CASSRTGTSGYEQYF
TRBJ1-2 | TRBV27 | CASSLSGTESFYGYTF
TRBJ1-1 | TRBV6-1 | CASSDYQGYTEAFF
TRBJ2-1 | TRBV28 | CASSFVTSREQFF
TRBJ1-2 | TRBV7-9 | CASSLGGRPFTF
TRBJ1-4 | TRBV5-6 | CASSLGGDASEKLFF
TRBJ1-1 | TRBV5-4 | CASSSYFNTEAFF
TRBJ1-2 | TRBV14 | CASSQVSRDRAYGYTF
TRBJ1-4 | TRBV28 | CASSPTGFATNEKLFF
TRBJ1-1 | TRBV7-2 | CASSLYRGQGTEAFF
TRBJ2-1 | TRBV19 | CASSLLAGRSSYNEQFF
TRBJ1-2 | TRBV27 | CASSLKLATGVNYGYTF
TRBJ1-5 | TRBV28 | CASSLLGAHNQPQHF
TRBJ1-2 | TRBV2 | CASSPFTGGYGYTF
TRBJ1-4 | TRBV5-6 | CASSPFGGGDEKLFF
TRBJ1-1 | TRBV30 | CAWSFWPKGMNTEAFF
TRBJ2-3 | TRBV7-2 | CASSLAYGFTDTQYF
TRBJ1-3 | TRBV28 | CASRPSFVSGNTIYF
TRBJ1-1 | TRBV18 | CASSPGQGPVNTEAFF
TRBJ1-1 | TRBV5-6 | CASSLGAWRDTEAFF
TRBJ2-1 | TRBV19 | CASSIGVAGGSYNEQFF
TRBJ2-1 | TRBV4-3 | CASSQGRAAGIDEQFF
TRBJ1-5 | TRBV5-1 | CASSLAGGPQPQHF
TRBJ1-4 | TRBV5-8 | CASRGPSTNEKLFF
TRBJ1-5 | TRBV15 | CATSSNSNQPQHF
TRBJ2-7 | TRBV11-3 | CASSLGLAYEQYF
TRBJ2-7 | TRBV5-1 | CASSSLRIQGDEQYF
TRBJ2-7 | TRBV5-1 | CASSLAGADGEQYF
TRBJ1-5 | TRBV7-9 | CASSEQGSDQPQHF
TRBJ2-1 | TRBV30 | CAWSAFGAGSSYNEQFF
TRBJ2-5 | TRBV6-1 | CASSEAWVTGKGETQYF
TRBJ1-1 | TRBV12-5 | CASGPRVNTEAFF
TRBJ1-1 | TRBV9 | CASSVVPGDNTEAFF
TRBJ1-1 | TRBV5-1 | CASSLDGQGVNTEAFF
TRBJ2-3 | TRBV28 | CASSFARGGTDTQYF
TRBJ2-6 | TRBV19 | CASTPRDRDFSGANVLTF
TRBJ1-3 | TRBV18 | CASSPWQVGGNTIYF
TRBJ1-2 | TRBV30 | CAWGQESGYYGYTF
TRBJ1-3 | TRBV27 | CASSSGGGGNTIYF
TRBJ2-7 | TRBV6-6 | CASSYSRGLSSYEQYF
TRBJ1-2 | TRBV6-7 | CASSYPGTGDPYGYTF
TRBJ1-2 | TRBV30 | CAWSPGLSIYGYTF
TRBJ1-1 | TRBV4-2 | CASSQVTGGVTEAFF
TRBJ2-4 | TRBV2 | CASSLEGVAKNIQYF
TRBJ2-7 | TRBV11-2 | CASSPGQGMYEQYF